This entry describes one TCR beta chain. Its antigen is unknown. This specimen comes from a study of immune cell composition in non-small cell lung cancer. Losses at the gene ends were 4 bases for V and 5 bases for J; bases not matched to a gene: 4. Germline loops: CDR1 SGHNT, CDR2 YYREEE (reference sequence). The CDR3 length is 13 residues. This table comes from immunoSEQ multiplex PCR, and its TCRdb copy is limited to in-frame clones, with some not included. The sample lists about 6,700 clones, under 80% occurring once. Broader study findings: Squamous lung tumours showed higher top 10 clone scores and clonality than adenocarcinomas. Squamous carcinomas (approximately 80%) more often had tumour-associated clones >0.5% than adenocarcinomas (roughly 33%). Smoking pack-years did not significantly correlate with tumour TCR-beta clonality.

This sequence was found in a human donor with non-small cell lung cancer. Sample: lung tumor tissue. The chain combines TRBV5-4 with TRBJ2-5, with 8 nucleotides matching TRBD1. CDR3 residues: CASSRTGRETQYF. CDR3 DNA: TGTGCCAGCAGCCGGACAGGGCGGGAGACCCAGTACTTC.